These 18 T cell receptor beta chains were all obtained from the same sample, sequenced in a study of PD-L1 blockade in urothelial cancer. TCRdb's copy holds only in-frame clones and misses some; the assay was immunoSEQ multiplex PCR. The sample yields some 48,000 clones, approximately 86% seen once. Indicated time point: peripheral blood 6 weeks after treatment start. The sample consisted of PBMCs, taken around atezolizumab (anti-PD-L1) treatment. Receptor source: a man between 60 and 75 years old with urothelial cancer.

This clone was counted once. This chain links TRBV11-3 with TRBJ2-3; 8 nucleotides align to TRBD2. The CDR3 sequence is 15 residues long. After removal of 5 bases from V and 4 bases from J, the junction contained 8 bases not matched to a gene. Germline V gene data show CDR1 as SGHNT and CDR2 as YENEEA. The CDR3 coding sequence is TGTGCCAGCAGCGACGGACTAGCTGGTGCAGATACGCAGTATTTT. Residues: CASSDGLAGADTQYF.

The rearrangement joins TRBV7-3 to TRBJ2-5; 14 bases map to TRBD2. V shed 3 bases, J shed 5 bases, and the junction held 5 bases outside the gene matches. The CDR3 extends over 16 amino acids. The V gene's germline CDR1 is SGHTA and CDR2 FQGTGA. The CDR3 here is CASSLGTSGGLETQYF. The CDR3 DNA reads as TGTGCCAGCAGCTTGGGGACTAGCGGGGGTTTGGAGACCCAGTACTTC.

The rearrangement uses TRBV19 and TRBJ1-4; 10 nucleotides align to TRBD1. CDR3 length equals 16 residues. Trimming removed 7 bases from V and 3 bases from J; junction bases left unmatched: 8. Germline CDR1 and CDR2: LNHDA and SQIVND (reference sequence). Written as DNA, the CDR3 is TGTGCCAGTAACCCGGGACAGGGGTCTTCTAATGAAAAACTGTTTTTT. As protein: CASNPGQGSSNEKLFF.

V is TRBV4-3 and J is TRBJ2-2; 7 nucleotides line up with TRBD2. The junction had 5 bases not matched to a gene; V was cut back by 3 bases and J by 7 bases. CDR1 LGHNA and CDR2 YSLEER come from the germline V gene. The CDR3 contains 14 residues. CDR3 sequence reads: CASSHWGGGGELFF. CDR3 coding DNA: TGCGCCAGCAGCCATTGGGGGGGTGGCGGGGAGCTGTTTTTT.

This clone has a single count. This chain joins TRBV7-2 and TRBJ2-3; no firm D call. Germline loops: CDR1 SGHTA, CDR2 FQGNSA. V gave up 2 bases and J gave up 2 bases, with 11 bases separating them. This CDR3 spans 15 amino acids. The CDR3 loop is CASSLRSLSTDTQYF. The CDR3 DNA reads TGTGCCAGCAGCTTACGCAGTCTCTCCACAGATACGCAGTATTTT.

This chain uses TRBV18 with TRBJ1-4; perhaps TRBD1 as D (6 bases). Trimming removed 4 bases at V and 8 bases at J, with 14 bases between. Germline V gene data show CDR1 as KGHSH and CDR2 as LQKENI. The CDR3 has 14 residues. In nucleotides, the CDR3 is TGTGCCAGCTCACGGGACAACGGTGCGGAAAAACTGTTTTTT. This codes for CASSRDNGAEKLFF.

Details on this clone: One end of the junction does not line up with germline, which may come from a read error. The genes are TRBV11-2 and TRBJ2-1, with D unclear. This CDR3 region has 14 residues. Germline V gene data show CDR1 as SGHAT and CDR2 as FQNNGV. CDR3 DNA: TGTGCCAGCAGCTTAGCATCTTCTTACACTGAGCAGTTCTTC. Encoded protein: CASSLASSYTEQFF.

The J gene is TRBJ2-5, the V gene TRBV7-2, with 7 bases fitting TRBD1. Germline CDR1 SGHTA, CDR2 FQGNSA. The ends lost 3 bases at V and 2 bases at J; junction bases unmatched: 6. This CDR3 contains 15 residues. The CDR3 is CASSFNSGGQETQYF. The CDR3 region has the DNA TGTGCCAGCAGCTTTAACTCAGGGGGACAAGAGACCCAGTACTTC.

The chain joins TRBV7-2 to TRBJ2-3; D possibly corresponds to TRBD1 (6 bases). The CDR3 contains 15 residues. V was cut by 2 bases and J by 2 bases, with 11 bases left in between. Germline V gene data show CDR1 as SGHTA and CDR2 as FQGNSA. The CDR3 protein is CASSLSGQSTDTQYF. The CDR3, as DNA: TGTGCCAGCAGCTTAAGTGGACAGTCCACAGATACGCAGTATTTT.

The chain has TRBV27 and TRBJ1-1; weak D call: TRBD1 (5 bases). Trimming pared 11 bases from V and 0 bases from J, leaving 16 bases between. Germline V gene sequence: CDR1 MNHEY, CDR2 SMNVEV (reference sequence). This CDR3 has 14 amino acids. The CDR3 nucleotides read TGTGCCTCACGAAACGGGGGAGTGAACACTGAAGCTTTCTTT. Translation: CASRNGGVNTEAFF.

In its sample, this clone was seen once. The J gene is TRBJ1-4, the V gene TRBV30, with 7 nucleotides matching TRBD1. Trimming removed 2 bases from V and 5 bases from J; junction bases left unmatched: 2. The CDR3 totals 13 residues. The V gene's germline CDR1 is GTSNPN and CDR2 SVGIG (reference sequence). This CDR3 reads CAWSKQGNEKLFF. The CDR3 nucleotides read TGTGCCTGGAGTAAACAGGGGAATGAAAAACTGTTTTTT.

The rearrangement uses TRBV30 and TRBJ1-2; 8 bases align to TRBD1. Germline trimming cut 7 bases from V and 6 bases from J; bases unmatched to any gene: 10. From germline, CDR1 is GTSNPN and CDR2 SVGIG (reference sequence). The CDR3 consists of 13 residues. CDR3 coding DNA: TGTGCCTCTACGGGACAGGCCGAGGATGGCTACACCTTC. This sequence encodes CASTGQAEDGYTF. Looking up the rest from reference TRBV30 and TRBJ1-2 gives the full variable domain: SQTIHQWPATLVQPVGSPLSLECTVEGTSNPNLYWYRQAAGRGLQLLFYSVGIGQISSEVPQNLSASRPQDRQFILSSKKLLLSDSGFYLCASTGQAEDGYTFGSGTRLTVV.

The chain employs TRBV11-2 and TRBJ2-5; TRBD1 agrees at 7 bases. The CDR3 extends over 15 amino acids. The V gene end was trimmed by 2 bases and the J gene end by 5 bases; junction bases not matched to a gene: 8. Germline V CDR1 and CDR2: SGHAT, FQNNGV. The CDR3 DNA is TGTGCCAGCAGCTTAAGGGGGCAGGGTCTGGAGACCCAGTACTTC. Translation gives CASSLRGQGLETQYF.

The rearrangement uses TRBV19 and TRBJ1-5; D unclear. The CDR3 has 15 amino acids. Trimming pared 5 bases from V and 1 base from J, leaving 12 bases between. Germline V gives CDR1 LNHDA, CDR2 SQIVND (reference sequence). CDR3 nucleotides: TGTGCCAGTAGTTGGAGGGTCGGGAGCAATCAGCCCCAGCATTTT. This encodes CASSWRVGSNQPQHF. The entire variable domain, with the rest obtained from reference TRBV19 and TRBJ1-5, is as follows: DGGITQSPKYLFRKEGQNVTLSCEQNLNHDAMYWYRQDPGQGLRLIYYSQIVNDFQKGDIAEGYSVSREKKESFPLTVTSAQKNPTAFYLCASSWRVGSNQPQHFGDGTRLSIL.

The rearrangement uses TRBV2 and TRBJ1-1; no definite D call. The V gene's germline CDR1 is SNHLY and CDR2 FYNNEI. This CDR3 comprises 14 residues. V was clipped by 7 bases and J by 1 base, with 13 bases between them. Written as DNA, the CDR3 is TGTGCCAGCACGAGTCTAGCCCCGAACACTGAAGCTTTCTTT. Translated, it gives CASTSLAPNTEAFF. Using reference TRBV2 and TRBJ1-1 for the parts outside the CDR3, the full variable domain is EPEVTQTPSHQVTQMGQEVILRCVPISNHLYFYWYRQILGQKVEFLVSFYNNEISEKSEIFDDQFSVERPDGSNFTLKIRSTKLEDSAMYFCASTSLAPNTEAFFGQGTRLTVV.

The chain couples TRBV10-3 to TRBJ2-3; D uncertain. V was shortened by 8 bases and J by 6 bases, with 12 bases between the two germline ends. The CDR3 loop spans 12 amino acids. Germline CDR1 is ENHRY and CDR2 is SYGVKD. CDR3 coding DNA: TGTGCCATCGGCTCTGCAGGCGATACGCAGTATTTT. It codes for CAIGSAGDTQYF.

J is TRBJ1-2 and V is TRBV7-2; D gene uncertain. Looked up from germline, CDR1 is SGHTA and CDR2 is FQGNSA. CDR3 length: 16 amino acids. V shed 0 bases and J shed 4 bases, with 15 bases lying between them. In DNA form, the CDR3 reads TGTGCCAGCAGCTTAGCGTACCTCAAGGCGGGCTATGGCTACACCTTC. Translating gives CASSLAYLKAGYGYTF.

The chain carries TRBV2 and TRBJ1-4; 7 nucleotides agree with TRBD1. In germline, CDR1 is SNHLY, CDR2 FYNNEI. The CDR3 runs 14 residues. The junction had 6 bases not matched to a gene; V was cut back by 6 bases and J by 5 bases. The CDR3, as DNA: TGTGCCAGCAGGAGACAGGGTTTAAATGAAAAACTGTTTTTT. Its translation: CASRRQGLNEKLFF. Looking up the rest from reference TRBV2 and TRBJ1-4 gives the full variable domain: EPEVTQTPSHQVTQMGQEVILRCVPISNHLYFYWYRQILGQKVEFLVSFYNNEISEKSEIFDDQFSVERPDGSNFTLKIRSTKLEDSAMYFCASRRQGLNEKLFFGSGTQLSVL.